This T cell receptor (beta chain) originates from a study of tissue T cells after allogeneic stem cell transplantation. Study-wide results and caveats: TCR repertoires tracked anatomic similarity, regardless of disease or transplant status. Alloreactivity or antigen specificity of tissue TCRs was not determined; some clones might be host cells. This small cohort was clinically heterogeneous, and sampling depth was a limitation.

Trimming stripped 2 bases from V and 2 bases from J, with 8 bases between. The CDR3 is 14 residues long. Germline V gene sequence: CDR1 KGHPV, CDR2 FQNQEV (reference sequence). Sample time point: mouse harvest day 7 after allogeneic transplant. Mouse grafts combined 10^7 T-cell-depleted bone marrow cells with 10^6 splenic CD5+ T cells. By share, this clone ranks as medium-sized (0.01 to 0.1%). Its antigen is not identified. Gene and germline names: mouse. Read coverage stops 1 residue before the CDR3 terminus; the germline J gene supplies the remainder. Clones were sequenced by immunoSEQ multiplex PCR, and TCRdb holds only the in-frame ones, with some missing. Here the sample spans thousands of clones, about 48% being singletons.

V is TRBV26 and J is TRBJ2-3; perhaps TRBD1 as D (5 bases). Sequenced sample: lymph node tissue. This clonotype was obtained from a female BALB/c mouse given C57BL/6 T cells with graft-versus-host disease after an allogeneic hematopoietic cell transplant. The DNA read from the CDR3 is TGTGCCAGCAGTCTGCCAGGGATTGCAGAAACGCTGTAT. Amino acid sequence: CASSLPGIAETLY. From start to end, the CDR3 is CASSLPGIAETLYF. Together with reference TRBV26 and TRBJ2-3, the CDR3 gives the full variable domain: NSKVIQTPRYLVKGQGQKAKMRCIPEKGHPVVFWYQQNKNNEFKFLINFQNQEVLQQIDMTEKRFSAECPSNSPCSLEIQSSEAGDSALYLCASSLPGIAETLYFGSGTRLTVL.